This TCR beta chain was found in a study of tumor and adjacent non-tumor tissue in lung cancer. No cell sorting was done before RNA was extracted from the tissue. This non-tumor lung sample came from over 3 cm beyond the tumor edge. TCRbeta libraries were built with three rounds of nested PCR, modified from ARM-PCR. A single record per CDR3 protein comes from TCRdb applying MiXCR to the multiplex PCR reads. The data hold 75,000 to 95,000 distinct CDR3 sequences, with around 82% observed a single time. The CDR3 runs to 15 residues. V was cut by 8 bases and J by 1 base, with 17 bases left in between. CDR1 and CDR2 from the germline V gene are ENHRY and SYGVKD.

Input material: distant non-tumor lung tissue. The V call is TRBV10-3, the J call TRBJ1-1; a possible D gene is TRBD1 (5 bases). The TCR comes from a woman in her 50s with non-small cell lung cancer. The CDR3: CAIDESSRENTEAFF. Here the CDR3 DNA reads TGTGCCATCGATGAGTCGTCCAGGGAGAACACTGAAGCTTTCTTT.